The 8 T cell receptor beta chains given below trace back to one sample, sequenced in a study of blood T cell repertoires in COVID-19. TCRdb's copy holds only in-frame clones and misses some; the assay was immunoSEQ multiplex PCR. Of around 400,000 clones in the sample, about nine tenths are singletons; the top ten hold about 0.9%. Sequencing was carried out using PBMCs or T cells enriched from blood (not recorded which). The origin of the receptors is a woman aged 40 to 49 who had been exposed to COVID-19.

The rearrangement links TRBV11-2 to TRBJ1-4; TRBD1 agrees at 7 bases. With V trimmed by 1 base and J by 8 bases, 10 bases remained unmatched. The CDR3 length is 16 residues. CDR1 is SGHAT and CDR2 is FQNNGV in the germline V gene. CDR3 in DNA: TGTGCCAGCAGCTTAGGACAGGGCGTCGGCATAGAAAAACTGTTTTTT. Residues: CASSLGQGVGIEKLFF.

This chain uses TRBV19 with TRBJ2-1; no clear D. With 4 bases removed from V and 0 bases from J, the gap between germline ends came to 10 bases. The CDR3 loop spans 15 amino acids. Germline V gene lookup returns CDR1 LNHDA and CDR2 SQIVND (reference sequence). CDR3 nucleotides: TGTGCCAGTAGTACTCGGCGGAGCTCCTACAATGAGCAGTTCTTC. It codes for CASSTRRSSYNEQFF.

This chain uses TRBV29-1 with TRBJ2-1; the D gene is possibly TRBD1 (7 bases). Germline values: CDR1 SQVTM, CDR2 ANQGSEA. V shed 6 bases and J shed 8 bases, with 26 bases lying between them. This CDR3 contains 16 residues. CDR3 residues: CSVAINRGGFRDEQFF. The CDR3 DNA reads as TGCAGCGTCGCGATAAACAGGGGAGGCTTTCGAGATGAGCAGTTCTTC.

This clone showed up just once. The J gene is TRBJ2-7, the V gene TRBV27; 7 nucleotides match TRBD1. V was clipped by 6 bases and J by 1 base; unmatched bases: 9. The germline CDR1 and CDR2 sequences are MNHEY and SMNVEV (reference sequence). The CDR3 totals 15 residues. In nucleotides, the CDR3 is TGTGCCAGCAGCCCCCGACAGGGTAAATCCTACGAGCAGTACTTC. The encoded protein is CASSPRQGKSYEQYF.

The chain combines TRBV7-2 with TRBJ2-1, with 10 bases lining up with TRBD1. Per the germline V gene, CDR1 is SGHTA and CDR2 is FQGNSA. After removal of 4 bases from V and 4 bases from J, the junction contained 7 bases not matched to a gene. This CDR3 has 16 residues. The CDR3 spells CASSSRTGGFYNEQFF. In DNA form, the CDR3 reads TGTGCCAGCAGCTCGCGGACAGGGGGTTTTTACAATGAGCAGTTCTTC.

The rearrangement uses TRBV7-2 and TRBJ1-1; 7 positions agree with TRBD1. The CDR3 is 16 amino acids. V lost 3 bases to trimming and J lost 4 bases; unmatched junction nucleotides: 11. Germline V CDR1 and CDR2: SGHTA, FQGNSA. CDR3 DNA: TGTGCCAGCAGCTTGCAATCAGGGGGAGTGGGCACTGAAGCTTTCTTT. Its translation: CASSLQSGGVGTEAFF.

This clone was recorded only once. This CDR3 is CASSPRVNTEAFF. The DNA of the CDR3 is TGTGCCAGCAGTCCCAGGGTTAACACTGAAGCTTTCTTT. This chain links TRBV27 with TRBJ1-1; D possibly corresponds to TRBD1 (5 bases). Germline CDR1 MNHEY, CDR2 SMNVEV (reference sequence). The ends were cut back, 5 bases at V and 2 bases at J, with 9 bases in the middle. The CDR3 has 13 residues.

This chain connects TRBV19 to TRBJ1-3; 7 bases align to TRBD1. The germline gives CDR1 LNHDA, CDR2 SQIVND (reference sequence). V shed 10 bases, J shed 0 bases, and the junction held 3 bases outside the gene matches. The length of the CDR3 is 13 residues. The CDR3: CATGQLSGNTIYF. CDR3 bases: TGTGCCACGGGACAGCTCTCTGGAAACACCATATATTTT.